One sample yielded the 20 T cell receptor beta chains listed below, sequenced in a study of blood T cell repertoires in COVID-19. TCRdb's table, derived via immunoSEQ multiplex PCR, lists solely in-frame clones and lacks some. The sample records some 200,000 clones, around 90% being singletons. Material for sequencing was PBMCs or T cells enriched from blood (not recorded which). The receptors originated from a woman in her twenties or thirties who had recovered from COVID-19.

J is TRBJ2-1 and V is TRBV6-5, with D maybe TRBD1 (6 bases). Germline V gene lookup returns CDR1 MNHEY and CDR2 SVGAGI. CDR3 length: 14 residues. Deletions cut 6 bases from V and 4 bases from J, with 13 bases between. Written as DNA, the CDR3 is TGTGCCAGCAGCGGTGGGGGCCGGTACAATGAGCAGTTCTTC. As protein: CASSGGGRYNEQFF.

The chain links TRBV29-1 to TRBJ1-3, with D maybe TRBD1 (6 bases). This CDR3 spans 14 amino acids. Trimming shortened V by 8 bases and J by 1 base, and 15 bases separated the two germline ends. Per the germline V gene, CDR1 is SQVTM and CDR2 is ANQGSEA. The CDR3 DNA is TGCAGCTTTAGGGGGGGGCAGTCTGGAAACACCATATATTTT. Amino acids: CSFRGGQSGNTIYF.

The rearrangement joins TRBV7-6 to TRBJ2-5, with D possibly TRBD1 on 6 matching bases. V shed 5 bases and J shed 5 bases, with 18 bases lying between them. The CDR3 loop spans 15 amino acids. CDR1 and CDR2 from the germline V gene are SGHVS and FNYEAQ. The chain's CDR3 is CASSVRQAVSETQYF. The CDR3, as DNA: TGTGCCAGCAGCGTAAGACAGGCGGTTTCGGAGACCCAGTACTTC.

V gene TRBV6-5 combines with J gene TRBJ1-6; D is uncertain. Germline V lookup: CDR1 MNHEY, CDR2 SVGAGI. The CDR3 sequence is 11 residues long. V dropped 6 bases and J dropped 11 bases, with 8 bases sitting between them. The CDR3 DNA reads TGTGCCAGCAGATCCTCCGCACCCCTCCACTTT. This sequence encodes CASRSSAPLHF.

The chain couples TRBV6-5 to TRBJ1-4; D remains unclear. The CDR3 is made up of 13 amino acids. Trimming cost V 6 bases and J 8 bases, with 13 bases left between them. CDR1 is MNHEY, CDR2 SVGAGI, per germline. CDR3 amino acids: CASRAVASEKLFF. In DNA, the CDR3 is TGTGCCAGCAGGGCGGTGGCTAGCGAAAAACTGTTTTTT.

This chain joins TRBV6-4 and TRBJ2-1; 7 bases align to TRBD2. CDR1 is MRHNA and CDR2 is SNTAGT in the germline V gene. Unmatched junction bases numbered 2, after V lost 3 bases and J lost 0 bases. The CDR3 has 15 residues. In DNA form, the CDR3 reads TGTGCCAGCAGTGAGTCGGGGGGCTCCTACAATGAGCAGTTCTTC. This encodes CASSESGGSYNEQFF.

J is TRBJ2-1 and V is TRBV5-1; 8 bases line up with TRBD2. V gave up 1 base and J gave up 6 bases; unmatched junction bases: 6. Germline V gene sequence: CDR1 SGHRS, CDR2 YFSETQ. The CDR3 totals 15 residues. The CDR3 nucleotides are TGCGCCAGCAGCTTGCCGGGACTAGAGTTCAATGAGCAGTTCTTC. Encoded protein: CASSLPGLEFNEQFF.

J is TRBJ1-4 and V is TRBV5-1; the match to TRBD1 covers 9 bases. V shed 0 bases and J 8 bases; nucleotides not matched to a gene: 2. The germline gives CDR1 SGHRS, CDR2 YFSETQ. CDR3 size: 14 residues. CDR3 coding DNA: TGCGCCAGCAGCTTGGGGACAGGGGAAGAAAAACTGTTTTTT. Its translation: CASSLGTGEEKLFF. Full variable domain (missing parts from reference TRBV5-1 and TRBJ1-4): KAGVTQTPRYLIKTRGQQVTLSCSPISGHRSVSWYQQTPGQGLQFLFEYFSETQRNKGNFPGRFSGRQFSNSRSEMNVSTLELGDSALYLCASSLGTGEEKLFFGSGTQLSVL.

V and J are TRBV18 and TRBJ2-7, with a possible D match to TRBD1 (5 bases). The CDR3 contains 15 residues. The germline CDR1 and CDR2 sequences are KGHSH and LQKENI. The V and J ends lost 2 bases and 6 bases respectively, with 17 bases between them. The CDR3 nucleotides are TGTGCCAGCTCACCAGGCCCTATAGGGGTTGGCGAGCAGTACTTC. It codes for CASSPGPIGVGEQYF. Looking up the rest from reference TRBV18 and TRBJ2-7 gives the full variable domain: NAGVMQNPRHLVRRRGQEARLRCSPMKGHSHVYWYRQLPEEGLKFMVYLQKENIIDESGMPKERFSAEFPKEGPSILRIQQVVRGDSAAYFCASSPGPIGVGEQYFGPGTRLTVT.

V and J are TRBV11-2 and TRBJ2-7, with a tentative D call TRBD2 (5 bases). The length of the CDR3 is 13 residues. V was trimmed by 3 bases and J by 2 bases, leaving 8 bases between them. Germline V CDR1 and CDR2: SGHAT, FQNNGV. The CDR3 is CASSFGEPYEQYF. In nucleotides, the CDR3 is TGTGCCAGCAGCTTCGGGGAACCCTACGAGCAGTACTTC.

The chain combines TRBV28 with TRBJ1-1, with 8 bases lining up with TRBD1. Germline V gene data show CDR1 as MDHEN and CDR2 as SYDVKM. The CDR3 loop spans 17 amino acids. The J segment lost 1 base and the V segment lost 6 bases, leaving 13 bases of the junction unmatched. The CDR3 bases are TGTGCCAGCAGCCGCGGACAGGGCCACAAGAGGAACACTGAAGCTTTCTTT. Residues: CASSRGQGHKRNTEAFF.

V is TRBV5-6 and J is TRBJ2-7; 14 bases are a match to TRBD2. Germline V gene lookup returns CDR1 SGHDT and CDR2 YYEEEE. This CDR3 has 17 residues. The ends lost 4 bases at V and 1 base at J; junction bases unmatched: 7. CDR3 region: CASSPGLAGGESYEQYF. The CDR3 DNA follows: TGTGCCAGCAGCCCAGGACTAGCGGGGGGTGAATCCTACGAGCAGTACTTC.

The chain combines TRBV5-5 with TRBJ2-5; TRBD1 agrees at 8 bases. The CDR3 has 16 residues. The V segment lost 1 base and the J segment 3 bases; nucleotides outside the gene matches: 8. Germline V gene data show CDR1 as SGHKS and CDR2 as YYEKEE (reference sequence). The CDR3 protein is CASSLYWDRMEETQYF. CDR3 nucleotides: TGTGCCAGCAGCTTGTACTGGGACAGGATGGAAGAGACCCAGTACTTC.

The CDR3 nucleotides are TGTGCCAGCAGCTCTTTCCTAGGGAGTGGCAATCAGCCCCAGCATTTT. Its protein product is CASSSFLGSGNQPQHF. The rearrangement uses TRBV7-2 and TRBJ1-5; D ambiguous. Germline V CDR1 and CDR2: SGHTA, FQGNSA. V was pared by 4 bases and J by 2 bases, with 15 bases between. CDR3 length equals 16 residues.

This chain connects TRBV6-1 to TRBJ1-2; 7 nucleotides agree with TRBD1. Looked up from germline, CDR1 is MNHNS and CDR2 is SASEGT. The CDR3 spans 18 residues. J was trimmed by 4 bases and V by 3 bases; bases with no gene match: 17. Written as DNA, the CDR3 is TGTGCCAGCAGTGACCTGCCAACCCTAGACAGGGTGGGCTATGGCTACACCTTC. Protein sequence: CASSDLPTLDRVGYGYTF.

The rearrangement links TRBV7-2 to TRBJ1-4; D remains unclear. Germline lookup yields CDR1 SGHTA and CDR2 FQGNSA. This CDR3 has 13 amino acids. The V end was cut by 1 base, the J end by 8 bases, with 8 bases between. CDR3 residues: CASSLVHGEKLFF. Here the CDR3 DNA reads TGTGCCAGCAGCTTAGTTCACGGGGAAAAACTGTTTTTT.

V and J are TRBV5-8 and TRBJ1-2; 8 nucleotides align to TRBD1. J lost 7 bases, V lost 4 bases, and 9 bases had no gene match. This CDR3 comprises 14 residues. CDR1 and CDR2 (germline): SGHTS, YDEGEE. The CDR3: CASSHRTGLRGYTF. In nucleotides, the CDR3 is TGTGCCAGCAGCCACAGGACAGGGCTTCGTGGCTACACCTTC.

Sample share makes this clone medium-sized (0.01 to 0.1%). This sequence joins TRBV27 and TRBJ2-7, with 11 bases identical to TRBD2. Per the germline V gene, CDR1 is MNHEY and CDR2 is SMNVEV (reference sequence). This CDR3 has 13 amino acids. Unmatched junction bases numbered 8, after V lost 11 bases and J lost 5 bases. The CDR3 sequence is CAAGSGRANEQYF. CDR3 sequence (DNA): TGTGCCGCTGGTAGCGGGAGGGCCAACGAGCAGTACTTC.

This chain joins TRBV15 and TRBJ2-1; tentative D call: TRBD2 (6 bases). Germline assignment: CDR1 LNHNV and CDR2 YYDKDF (reference sequence). V gave up 0 bases and J gave up 8 bases, with 14 bases separating them. The CDR3 is 15 residues long. This chain's CDR3 is CATSRDWGREHEQFF. DNA for the CDR3: TGTGCCACCAGCAGAGATTGGGGACGGGAGCATGAGCAGTTCTTC.

The chain is built from TRBV19 and TRBJ1-2, with D tentatively TRBD1 (5 bases). The V end was cut by 5 bases, the J end by 2 bases, with 12 bases between. The CDR3 runs 14 residues. Per the germline V gene, CDR1 is LNHDA and CDR2 is SQIVND (reference sequence). This CDR3 reads CASSFSTANYGYTF. The DNA for the CDR3 is TGTGCCAGTAGTTTCTCGACAGCCAACTATGGCTACACCTTC.